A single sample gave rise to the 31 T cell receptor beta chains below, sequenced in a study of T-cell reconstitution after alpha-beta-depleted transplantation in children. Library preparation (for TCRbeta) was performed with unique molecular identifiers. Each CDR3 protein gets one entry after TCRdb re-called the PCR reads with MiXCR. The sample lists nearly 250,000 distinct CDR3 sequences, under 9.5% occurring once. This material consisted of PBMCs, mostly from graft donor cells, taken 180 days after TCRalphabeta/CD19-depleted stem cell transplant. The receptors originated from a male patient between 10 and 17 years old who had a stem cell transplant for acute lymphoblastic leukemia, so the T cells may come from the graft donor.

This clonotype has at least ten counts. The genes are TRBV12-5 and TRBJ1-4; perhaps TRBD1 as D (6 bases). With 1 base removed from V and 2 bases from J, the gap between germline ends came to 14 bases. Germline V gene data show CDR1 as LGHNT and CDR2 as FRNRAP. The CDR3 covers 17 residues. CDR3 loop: CASGLEEGELTNEKLFF. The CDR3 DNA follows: TGTGCTAGTGGTTTGGAGGAGGGGGAATTGACTAATGAAAAACTGTTTTTT.

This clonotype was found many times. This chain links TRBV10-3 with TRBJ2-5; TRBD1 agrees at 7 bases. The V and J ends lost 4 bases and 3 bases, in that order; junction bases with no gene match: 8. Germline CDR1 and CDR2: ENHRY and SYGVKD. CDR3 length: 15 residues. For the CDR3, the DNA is TGTGCCATCAGTGTTCACCGGGACAGAGAAGAGACCCAGTACTTC. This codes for CAISVHRDREETQYF.

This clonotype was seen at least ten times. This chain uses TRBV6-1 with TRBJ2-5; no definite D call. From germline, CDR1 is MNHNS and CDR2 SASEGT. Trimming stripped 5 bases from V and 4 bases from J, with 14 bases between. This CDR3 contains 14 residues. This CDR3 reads CASSPDVWSETQYF. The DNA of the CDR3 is TGTGCCAGCAGTCCGGACGTATGGTCAGAGACCCAGTACTTC.

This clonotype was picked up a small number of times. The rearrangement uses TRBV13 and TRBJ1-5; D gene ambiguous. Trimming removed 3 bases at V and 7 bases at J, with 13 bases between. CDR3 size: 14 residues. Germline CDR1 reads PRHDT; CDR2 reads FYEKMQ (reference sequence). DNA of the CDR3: TGTGCCAGCAGCTTGGGCGGCTCGGGGCAGCCCCAGCATTTT. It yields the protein CASSLGGSGQPQHF.

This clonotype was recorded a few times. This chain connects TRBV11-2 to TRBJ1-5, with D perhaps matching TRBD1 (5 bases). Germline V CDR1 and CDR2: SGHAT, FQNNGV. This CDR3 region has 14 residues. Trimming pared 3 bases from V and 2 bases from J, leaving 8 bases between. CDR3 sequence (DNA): TGTGCCAGCAGCTTTTCAGGGCGCAATCAGCCCCAGCATTTT. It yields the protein CASSFSGRNQPQHF.

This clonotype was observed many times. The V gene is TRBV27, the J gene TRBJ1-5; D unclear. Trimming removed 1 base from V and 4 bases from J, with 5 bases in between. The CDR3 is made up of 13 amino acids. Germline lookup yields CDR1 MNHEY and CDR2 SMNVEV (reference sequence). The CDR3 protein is CASSLWPNQPQHF. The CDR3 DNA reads TGTGCCAGCAGTTTATGGCCGAATCAGCCCCAGCATTTT.

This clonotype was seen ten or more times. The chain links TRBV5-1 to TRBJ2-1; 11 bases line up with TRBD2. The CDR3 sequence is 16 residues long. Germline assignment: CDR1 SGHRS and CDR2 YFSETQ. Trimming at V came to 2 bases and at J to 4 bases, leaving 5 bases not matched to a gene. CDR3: CASSFLAGGPYNEQFF. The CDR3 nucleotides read TGCGCCAGCAGCTTCTTAGCGGGAGGGCCATACAATGAGCAGTTCTTC.

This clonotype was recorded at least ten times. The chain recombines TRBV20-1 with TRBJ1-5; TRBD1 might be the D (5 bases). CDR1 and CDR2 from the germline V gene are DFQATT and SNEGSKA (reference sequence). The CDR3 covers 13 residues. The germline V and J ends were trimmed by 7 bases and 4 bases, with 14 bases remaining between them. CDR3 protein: CSVGGRGNQPQHF. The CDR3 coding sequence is TGCAGTGTCGGAGGTCGGGGGAATCAGCCCCAGCATTTT.

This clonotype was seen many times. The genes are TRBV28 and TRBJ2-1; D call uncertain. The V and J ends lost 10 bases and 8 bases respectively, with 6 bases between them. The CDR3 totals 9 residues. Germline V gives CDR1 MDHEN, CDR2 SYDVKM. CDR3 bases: TGTGCCACCGGGCATGAGCAGTTCTTC. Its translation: CATGHEQFF.

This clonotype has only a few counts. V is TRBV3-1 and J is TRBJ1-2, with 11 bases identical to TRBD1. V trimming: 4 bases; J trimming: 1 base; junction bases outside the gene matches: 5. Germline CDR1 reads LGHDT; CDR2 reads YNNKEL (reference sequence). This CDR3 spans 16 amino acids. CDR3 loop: CASSRRTGGSNYGYTF. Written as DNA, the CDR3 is TGTGCCAGCAGCCGGCGGACAGGGGGCAGTAACTATGGCTACACCTTC. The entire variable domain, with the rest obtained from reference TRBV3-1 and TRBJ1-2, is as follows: DTAVSQTPKYLVTQMGNDKSIKCEQNLGHDTMYWYKQDSKKFLKIMFSYNNKELIINETVPNRFSPKSPDKAHLNLHINSLELGDSAVYFCASSRRTGGSNYGYTFGSGTRLTVV.

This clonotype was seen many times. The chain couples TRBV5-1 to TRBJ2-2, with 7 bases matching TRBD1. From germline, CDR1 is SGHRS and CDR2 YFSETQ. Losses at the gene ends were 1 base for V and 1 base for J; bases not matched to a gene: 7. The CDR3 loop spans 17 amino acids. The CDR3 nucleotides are TGCGCCAGCAGCTTGTCCCGACAGGGTCTGAACACCGGGGAGCTGTTTTTT. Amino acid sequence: CASSLSRQGLNTGELFF.

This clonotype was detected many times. The CDR3 loop reads CASSPLQGMGGIQYF. For the CDR3, the DNA is TGTGCCAGCAGCCCTTTACAGGGGATGGGGGGCATTCAGTACTTC. This sequence joins TRBV7-9 and TRBJ2-4; TRBD1 might be the D (7 bases). CDR1 is SEHNR, CDR2 FQNEAQ, per germline (reference sequence). This CDR3 contains 15 residues. V shed 5 bases and J shed 9 bases, with 20 bases lying between them.

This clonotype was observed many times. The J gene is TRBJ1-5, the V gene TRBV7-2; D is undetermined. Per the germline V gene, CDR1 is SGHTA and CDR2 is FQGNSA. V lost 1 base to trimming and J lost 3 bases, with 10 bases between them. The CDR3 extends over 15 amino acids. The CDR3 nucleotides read TGTGCCAGCAGCTTAGGGGCGGGAATCAATCAGCCCCAGCATTTT. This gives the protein CASSLGAGINQPQHF.

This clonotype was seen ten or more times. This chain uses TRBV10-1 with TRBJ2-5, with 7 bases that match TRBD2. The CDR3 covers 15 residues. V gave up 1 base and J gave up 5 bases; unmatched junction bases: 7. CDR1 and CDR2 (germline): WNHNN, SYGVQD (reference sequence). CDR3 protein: CASSELREDGETQYF. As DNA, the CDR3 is TGCGCCAGCAGTGAGTTACGGGAGGACGGGGAGACCCAGTACTTC.

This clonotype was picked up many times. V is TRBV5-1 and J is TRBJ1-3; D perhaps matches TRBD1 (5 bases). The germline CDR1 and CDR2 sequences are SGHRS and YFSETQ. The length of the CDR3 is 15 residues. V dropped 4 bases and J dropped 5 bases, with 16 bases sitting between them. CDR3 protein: CASSVGEPGRNTIYF. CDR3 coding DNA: TGCGCCAGCAGCGTAGGGGAGCCCGGCAGAAACACCATATATTTT.

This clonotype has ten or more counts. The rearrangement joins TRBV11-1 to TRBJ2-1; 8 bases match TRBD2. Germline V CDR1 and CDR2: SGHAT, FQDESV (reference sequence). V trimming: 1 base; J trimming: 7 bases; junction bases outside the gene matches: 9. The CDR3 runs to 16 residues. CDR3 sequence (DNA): TGTGCCAGCAGCTTAGTGTTTCGGGGGGGCCGAAATGAGCAGTTCTTC. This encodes CASSLVFRGGRNEQFF.

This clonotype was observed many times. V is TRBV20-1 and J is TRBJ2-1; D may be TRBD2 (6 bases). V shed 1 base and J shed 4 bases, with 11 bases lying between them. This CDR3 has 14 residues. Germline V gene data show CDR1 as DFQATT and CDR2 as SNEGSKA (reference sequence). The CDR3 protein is CSARGRDLYNEQFF. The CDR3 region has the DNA TGCAGTGCTAGAGGGCGGGACCTGTACAATGAGCAGTTCTTC.

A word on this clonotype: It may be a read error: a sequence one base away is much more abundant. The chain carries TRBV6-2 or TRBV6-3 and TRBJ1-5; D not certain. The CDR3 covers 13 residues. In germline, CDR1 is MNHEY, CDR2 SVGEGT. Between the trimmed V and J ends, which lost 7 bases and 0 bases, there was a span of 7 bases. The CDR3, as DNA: TGTGCCAGCAAATCATATAGCAATCAGCCCCAGCATTTT. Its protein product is CASKSYSNQPQHF.

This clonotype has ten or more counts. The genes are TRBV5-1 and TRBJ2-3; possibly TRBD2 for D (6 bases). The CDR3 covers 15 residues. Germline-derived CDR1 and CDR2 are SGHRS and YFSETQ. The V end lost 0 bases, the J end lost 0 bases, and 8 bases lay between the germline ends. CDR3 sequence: CASSLGLVSTDTQYF. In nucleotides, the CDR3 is TGCGCCAGCAGCTTGGGACTAGTTAGCACAGATACGCAGTATTTT. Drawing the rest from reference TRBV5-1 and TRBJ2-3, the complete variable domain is KAGVTQTPRYLIKTRGQQVTLSCSPISGHRSVSWYQQTPGQGLQFLFEYFSETQRNKGNFPGRFSGRQFSNSRSEMNVSTLELGDSALYLCASSLGLVSTDTQYFGPGTRLTVL.

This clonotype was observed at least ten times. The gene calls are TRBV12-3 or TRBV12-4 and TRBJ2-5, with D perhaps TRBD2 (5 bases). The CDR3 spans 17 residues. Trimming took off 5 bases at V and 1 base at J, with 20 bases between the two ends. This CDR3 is CASSGRTRASPQETQYF. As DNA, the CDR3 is TGTGCCAGCAGTGGCCGGACGAGGGCAAGTCCCCAAGAGACCCAGTACTTC.

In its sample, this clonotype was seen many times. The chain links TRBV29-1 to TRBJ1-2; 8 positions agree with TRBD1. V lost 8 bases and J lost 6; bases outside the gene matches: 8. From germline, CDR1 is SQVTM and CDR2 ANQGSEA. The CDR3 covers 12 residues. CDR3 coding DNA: TGCAGCCACCCGGACAGGGAACATGGCTACACCTTC. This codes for CSHPDREHGYTF. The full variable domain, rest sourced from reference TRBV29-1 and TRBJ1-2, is SAVISQKPSRDICQRGTSLTIQCQVDSQVTMMFWYRQQPGQSLTLIATANQGSEATYESGFVIDKFPISRPNLTFSTLTVSNMSPEDSSIYLCSHPDREHGYTFGSGTRLTVV.

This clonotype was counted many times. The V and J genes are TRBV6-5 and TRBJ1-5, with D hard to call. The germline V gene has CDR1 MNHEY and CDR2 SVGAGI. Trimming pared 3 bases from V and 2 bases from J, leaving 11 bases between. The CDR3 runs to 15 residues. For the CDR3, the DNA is TGTGCCAGCAGTTATTCGGGCCTGGGCAATCAGCCCCAGCATTTT. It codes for CASSYSGLGNQPQHF.

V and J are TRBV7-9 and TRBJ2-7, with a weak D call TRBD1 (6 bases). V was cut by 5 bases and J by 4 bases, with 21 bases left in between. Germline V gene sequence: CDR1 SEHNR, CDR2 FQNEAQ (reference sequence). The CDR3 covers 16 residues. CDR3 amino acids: CASSHLKPDRHYEQYF. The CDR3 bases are TGTGCCAGCAGCCACCTCAAACCCGACAGGCATTACGAGCAGTACTTC.

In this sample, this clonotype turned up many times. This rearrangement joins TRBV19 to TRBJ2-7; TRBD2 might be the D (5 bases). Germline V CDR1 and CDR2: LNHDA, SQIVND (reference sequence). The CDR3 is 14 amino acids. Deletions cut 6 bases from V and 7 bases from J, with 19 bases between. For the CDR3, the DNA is TGTGCCAGTAGGCTTGACTGGGCTACGGGAGAGCAGTACTTC. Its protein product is CASRLDWATGEQYF.

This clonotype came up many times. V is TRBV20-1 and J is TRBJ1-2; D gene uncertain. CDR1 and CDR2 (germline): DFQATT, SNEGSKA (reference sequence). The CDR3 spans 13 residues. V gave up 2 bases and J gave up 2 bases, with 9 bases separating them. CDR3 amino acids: CSARRPTNYGYTF. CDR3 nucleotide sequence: TGCAGTGCTAGACGGCCAACGAACTATGGCTACACCTTC.

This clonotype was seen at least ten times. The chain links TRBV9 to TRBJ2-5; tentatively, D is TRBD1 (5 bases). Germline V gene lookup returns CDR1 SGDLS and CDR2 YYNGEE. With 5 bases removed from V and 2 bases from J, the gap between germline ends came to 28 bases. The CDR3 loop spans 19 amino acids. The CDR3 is CASSALDKRSEAIQETQYF. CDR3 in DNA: TGTGCCAGCAGTGCTTTGGACAAGAGGAGTGAGGCTATACAAGAGACCCAGTACTTC.

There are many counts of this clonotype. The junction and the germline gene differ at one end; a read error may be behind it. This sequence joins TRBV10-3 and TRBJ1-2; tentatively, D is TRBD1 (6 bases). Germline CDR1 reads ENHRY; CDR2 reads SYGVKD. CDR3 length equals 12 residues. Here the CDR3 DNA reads TGTGCCCTCAGACAGGATCAGTATGGCTACACCTTC. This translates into CALRQDQYGYTF.

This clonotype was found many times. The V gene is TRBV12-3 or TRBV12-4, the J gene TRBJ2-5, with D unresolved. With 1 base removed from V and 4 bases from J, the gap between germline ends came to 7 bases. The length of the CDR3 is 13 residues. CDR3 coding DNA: TGTGCCAGCAGTTTAGTGGAAAGAGAGACCCAGTACTTC. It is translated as CASSLVERETQYF.

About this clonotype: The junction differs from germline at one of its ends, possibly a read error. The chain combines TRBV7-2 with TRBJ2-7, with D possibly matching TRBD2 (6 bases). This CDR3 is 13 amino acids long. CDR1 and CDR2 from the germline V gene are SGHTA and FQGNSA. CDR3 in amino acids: CAGSLTGRSEQYF. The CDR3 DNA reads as TGTGCCGGCAGCTTAACGGGGAGGAGCGAGCAGTACTTC.

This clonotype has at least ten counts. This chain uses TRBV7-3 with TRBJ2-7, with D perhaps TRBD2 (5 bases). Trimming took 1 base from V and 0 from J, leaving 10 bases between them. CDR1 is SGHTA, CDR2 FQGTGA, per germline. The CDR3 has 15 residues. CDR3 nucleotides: TGTGCCAGCAGCTTAAATCCTAGCCCCTCCTACGAGCAGTACTTC. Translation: CASSLNPSPSYEQYF.

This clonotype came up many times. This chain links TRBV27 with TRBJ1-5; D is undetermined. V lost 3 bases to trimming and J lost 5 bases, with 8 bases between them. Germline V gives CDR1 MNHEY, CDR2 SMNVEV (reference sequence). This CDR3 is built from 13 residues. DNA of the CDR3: TGTGCCAGCAGTTTCTTGGGAGATCAGCCCCAGCATTTT. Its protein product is CASSFLGDQPQHF.